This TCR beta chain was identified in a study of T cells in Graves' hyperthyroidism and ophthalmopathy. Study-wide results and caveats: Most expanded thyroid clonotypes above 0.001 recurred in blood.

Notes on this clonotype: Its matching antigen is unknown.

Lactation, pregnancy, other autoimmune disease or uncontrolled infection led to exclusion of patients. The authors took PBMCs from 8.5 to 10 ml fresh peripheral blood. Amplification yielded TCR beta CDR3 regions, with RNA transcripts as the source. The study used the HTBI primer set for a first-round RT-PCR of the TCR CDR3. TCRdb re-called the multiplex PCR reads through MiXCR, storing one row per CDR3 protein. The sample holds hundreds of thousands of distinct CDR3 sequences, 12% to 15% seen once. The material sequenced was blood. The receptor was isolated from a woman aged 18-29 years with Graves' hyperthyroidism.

CDR3 sequence reads: CASTQGRMGLAGVFTDEQFF. The CDR3, as DNA: TGTGCCAGCACTCAGGGGCGTATGGGACTAGCGGGAGTTTTTACAGATGAGCAGTTCTTC. The V call is TRBV12-3 or TRBV12-4, the J call TRBJ2-1; 14 bases fit TRBD2. This CDR3 comprises 20 residues. After removal of 7 bases from V and 8 bases from J, the junction contained 22 bases not matched to a gene.